This TCR beta chain was profiled in a study of blood T cell repertoires in COVID-19. About the research overall: Acute-phase and convalescent COVID-19 samples originated in the United States, Italy and Spain.

Participants spanned ages about 18 to 100 years and resided in 24 US areas. Participants reported their clinical history, and cohort assignment relied on those reports. Exposed study participants had met a COVID-19 case within 2 weeks before entry. Trimming at V came to 7 bases and at J to 2 bases, leaving 10 bases not matched to a gene. Germline V gives CDR1 MNHEY, CDR2 SMNVEV (reference sequence). The CDR3 extends over 15 amino acids. TCRdb's copy holds only in-frame clones and misses some; the assay was immunoSEQ multiplex PCR. Here the sample spans 350,000 or so clones, about nine tenths being singletons.

This rearrangement joins TRBV27 to TRBJ2-7; 8 nucleotides agree with TRBD2. Sequenced sample: PBMCs or T cells enriched from blood (not recorded which). The source is a young woman who had been exposed to COVID-19. The CDR3 nucleotides read TGTGCCAGCAAGGCTAGCGGGTCCGAGGCCTACGAGCAGTACTTC. This translates into CASKASGSEAYEQYF.